The rows below give T cell receptor beta chains drawn from one sample of a study of cytomegalovirus exposure and HLA in healthy donors. The assay was immunoSEQ multiplex PCR, and TCRdb's table has in-frame clones only and misses some. Among some 140,000 clones, about 85% were seen once, and the ten largest hold 3% to 4%. Source material: PBMCs. The receptors shown here come from a female donor in good health and CMV-seronegative. The CDR3 runs from the conserved cysteine through the conserved F or W. D genes are given only for firm matches. Size is stated for part of the rows, as once, few or many counts, or as a class when the clone is expanded.

D gene	clone size	V gene	J gene	CDR3 DNA	CDR3 protein
.	.	TRBV2	TRBJ2-3	TGTGCCAGCAGTGATGCTGGGCCCCTGAGAGATACGCAGTATTTT	CASSDAGPLRDTQYF
.	.	TRBV5-4	TRBJ1-1	TGTGCCAGCAGCTTGAGTTCCTACCTCGGGGAAGCTTTCTTT	CASSLSSYLGEAFF
TRBD2	.	TRBV30	TRBJ2-3	TGTGCCTGGAGGACTAGCGGGGGCCTGATTTCGCAGTATTTT	CAWRTSGGLISQYF
TRBD2	once	TRBV5-6	TRBJ2-2	TGTGCCAGCAGCCTGGGACTAGTGAACACCGGGGAGCTGTTTTTT	CASSLGLVNTGELFF
TRBD1	.	TRBV6-1	TRBJ1-1	TGTGCCAGCAGTGCCCACAGGGGGCAGGGGAACACTGAAGCTTTCTTT	CASSAHRGQGNTEAFF
TRBD1	.	TRBV5-8	TRBJ1-4	TGTGCCAGCAGCTTGGAGGGACAGACATCCCAAAAACTGTTTTTT	CASSLEGQTSQKLFF
.	.	TRBV7-9	TRBJ1-3	TGTGCCAGCAGCGTCTTGCGGCACACCATATATTTT	CASSVLRHTIYF
.	.	TRBV9	TRBJ2-1	TGTGCCAGCAGCCTATACAATGAGCAGTTCTTC	CASSLYNEQFF
.	.	TRBV30	TRBJ2-2	TGTGCCTGGAGACCCATGTCAGGGCCCGGGGAGCTGTTTTTT	CAWRPMSGPGELFF
TRBD1	few	TRBV5-1	TRBJ2-1	TGCGCCAGCACGGCGGACAGGGGTTTGAGTGAGCAGTTCTTC	CASTADRGLSEQFF
.	.	TRBV7-8	TRBJ2-6	TGTGCCAGCAGGCCACAACCAGGGTCCGGACACTCTGGGGCCAACGTCCTGACTTTC	CASRPQPGSGHSGANVLTF
TRBD1	once	TRBV27	TRBJ2-7	TGTGCCAGCAGCTTGGTGGGGACAGGGCTATACGAGCAGTACTTC	CASSLVGTGLYEQYF
TRBD2	.	TRBV5-4	TRBJ2-3	TGTGCCAGCAGCCATAGCGGGAGGGCGTTAGGTACGCAGTATTTT	CASSHSGRALGTQYF
TRBD2	.	TRBV29-1	TRBJ2-5	TGCAGCGTTGAGGCTGGCGGGGGGACCTCCGGGGAGACCCAGTACTTC	CSVEAGGGTSGETQYF
.	.	TRBV7-9	TRBJ1-2	TGTGCCAGCAGCTTGGTGGCACCACCAAGTGGTAACTATGGCTACACCTTC	CASSLVAPPSGNYGYTF
.	.	TRBV4-1	TRBJ2-5	TGCGCCAGCAGCCAAGGCCAGGGGCAGGGAGAGACCCAGTACTTC	CASSQGQGQGETQYF
TRBD1	once	TRBV19	TRBJ1-5	TGTGCCAGTAGTACCTCCGGGACAGGGAATTTTTTTCAGCATTTT	CASSTSGTGNFFQHF
.	.	TRBV5-1	TRBJ2-3	TGCGCCAGCAGCTTTGGCGGGTCCTCGGCAGATACGCAGTATTTT	CASSFGGSSADTQYF
TRBD1	few	TRBV12-5	TRBJ2-7	TGTGCTAGTGCCCCATTGGGGGGACAGGGGGTCTACGAGCAGTACTTC	CASAPLGGQGVYEQYF
.	.	TRBV30	TRBJ2-3	TGTGCCACCTCCGGGATTAGCACAGATACGCAGTATTTT	CATSGISTDTQYF
.	.	TRBV5-6	TRBJ2-1	TGTGCCAGCAGCTCGACTATTTACAATGAGCAGTTCTTC	CASSSTIYNEQFF
TRBD2	.	TRBV7-9	TRBJ2-1	TGTGCCAGCAGCAGCGGGGGTTTCAATGAGCAGTTCTTC	CASSSGGFNEQFF
.	.	TRBV11-2	TRBJ2-7	TGTGCCAGCAGCTTAGGAGGTGTGGTGTACTTC	CASSLGGVVYF
TRBD1	few	TRBV2	TRBJ2-2	TGTGCCAGCAGTATCAGGGGGACCGGGGAGCTGTTTTTT	CASSIRGTGELFF
TRBD2	.	TRBV4-1	TRBJ2-1	TGCGCCAGCAGCCAAGAAGGACTAGACTACAATGAGCAGTTCTTC	CASSQEGLDYNEQFF
.	.	TRBV6-5	TRBJ1-5	TGCGCCAGCAGTTATTCCCCTAATCAGCCCCAGCATTTT	CASSYSPNQPQHF
TRBD1	.	TRBV5-1	TRBJ2-7	TGCGCCAGCAGCTTAGGACAGGGTGAGTTGGGCGAGCAGTACTTC	CASSLGQGELGEQYF
.	.	TRBV28	TRBJ2-2	TGTGCCAGCAGTTCCAGGAACACCGGGGAGCTGTTTTTT	CASSSRNTGELFF
TRBD1	.	TRBV25-1	TRBJ1-1	TGTGCCAGCAGTGACTGGCAGGGGGCGGGGAACACTGAAGCTTTCTTT	CASSDWQGAGNTEAFF
TRBD1	.	TRBV29-1	TRBJ2-2	TGCAGCGCTGGGGGGACAGGGGGGTCCGGGGAGCTGTTTTTT	CSAGGTGGSGELFF
TRBD1	.	TRBV2	TRBJ1-5	TGTGCCAGCAGTGAAAGGACAGGGGGGTATCAGCCCCAGCATTTT	CASSERTGGYQPQHF
TRBD1	few	TRBV7-8	TRBJ2-7	TGTGCCAGCAGCTTATATAGTCCCCGGACAGGGGGCAACGAGCAGTACTTC	CASSLYSPRTGGNEQYF
TRBD1	few	TRBV5-6	TRBJ1-5	TGTGCCAGCAGTTTTTCACGGGACAGGGGCAATCAGCCCCAGCATTTT	CASSFSRDRGNQPQHF
TRBD1	.	TRBV4-3	TRBJ1-2	TGCGCCAGCAGCCAAGATTTCTTGACAGGGCGGAATGGCTACACCTTC	CASSQDFLTGRNGYTF
.	few	TRBV4-3	TRBJ1-4	TGCGCCAGCAGCCCATCAGCGGGGACTGGTGAAAAACTGTTTTTT	CASSPSAGTGEKLFF
TRBD2	.	TRBV7-6	TRBJ2-2	TGTGCCAGCAGCTGGGAGGGGAACACCGGGGAGCTGTTTTTT	CASSWEGNTGELFF
TRBD2	.	TRBV11-3	TRBJ2-1	TGTGCCAGCAGCCCGGGTAGCGGGGGGCATCATGAGCAGTTCTTC	CASSPGSGGHHEQFF
TRBD2	.	TRBV7-8	TRBJ2-5	TGTGCCAGCAGCTACAGACCGGGACTAGCCCGTGGTGGAGAGACCCAGTACTTC	CASSYRPGLARGGETQYF
.	.	TRBV2	TRBJ2-7	TGTGCCAGCAGTGAACAGGCCTACGAGCAGTACTTC	CASSEQAYEQYF
.	.	TRBV6-1	TRBJ1-5	TGTGCCAGCAGTGGACAGATAAATCAGCCCCAGCATTTT	CASSGQINQPQHF
TRBD1	.	TRBV28	TRBJ1-2	TGTGCCAGCACCTTTGCGGACAGGGCCAGCTATGGCTACACCTTC	CASTFADRASYGYTF